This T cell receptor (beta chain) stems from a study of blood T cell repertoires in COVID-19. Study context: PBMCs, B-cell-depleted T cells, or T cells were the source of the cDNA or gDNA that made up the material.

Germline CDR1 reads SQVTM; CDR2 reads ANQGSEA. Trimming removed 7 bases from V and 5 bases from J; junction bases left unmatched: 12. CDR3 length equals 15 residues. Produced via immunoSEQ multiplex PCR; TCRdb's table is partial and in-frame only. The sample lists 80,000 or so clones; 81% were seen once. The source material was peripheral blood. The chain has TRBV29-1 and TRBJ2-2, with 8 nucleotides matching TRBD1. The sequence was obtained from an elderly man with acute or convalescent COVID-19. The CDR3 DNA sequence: TGCAGCGCCAAACACCCGGGACAGGAGACCGGGGAGCTGTTTTTT. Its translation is CSAKHPGQETGELFF.